This T cell receptor beta chain was observed in a study of shared clonotypes between healthy human individuals. Per the germline V gene, CDR1 is MNHNS and CDR2 is SASEGT. V gave up 6 bases and J gave up 5 bases, with 11 bases separating them. This CDR3 comprises 13 residues. About this clone itself: Its specificity is unknown.

The study's findings and limits: Sampling used blood alone; tissue repertoires probably differ.

Method: immunoSEQ multiplex PCR; TCRdb's copy keeps in-frame clones and lacks some. The sample records about 2,200,000 clones, approximately 94% being singletons. Terminally differentiated effector memory CD45RA+ cells were excluded from the naive CD8 cells, which were CD45RO-negative and positively selected for CCR7. The specimen sequenced was naive CD8+ T cells from PBMCs. The sequence was collected from a young man in good health. Some clones in this sample may be carry-over from other donors' samples. The gene calls are TRBV6-1 and TRBJ2-1, with D possibly TRBD2 on 5 matching bases. CDR3 protein: CASRRVSNNEQFF. The CDR3 DNA reads TGTGCCAGCAGGCGGGTTTCCAACAATGAGCAGTTCTTC.